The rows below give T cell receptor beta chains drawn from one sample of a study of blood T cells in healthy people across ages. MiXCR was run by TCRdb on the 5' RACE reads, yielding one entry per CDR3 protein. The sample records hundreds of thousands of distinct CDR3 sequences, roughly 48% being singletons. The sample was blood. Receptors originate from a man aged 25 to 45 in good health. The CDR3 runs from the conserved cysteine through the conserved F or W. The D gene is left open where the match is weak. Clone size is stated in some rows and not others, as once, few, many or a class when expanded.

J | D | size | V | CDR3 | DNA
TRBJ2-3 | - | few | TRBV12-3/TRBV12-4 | CASSLSAAADTQYF | TGTGCCAGCAGTCTCTCCGCGGCGGCAGATACGCAGTATTTT
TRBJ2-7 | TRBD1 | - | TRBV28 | CASSRAGTGGYEQYF | TGTGCCAGCAGTCGCGCCGGGACAGGGGGCTACGAGCAGTACTTC
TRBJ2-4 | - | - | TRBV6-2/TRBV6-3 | CASSYGQEQYF | TGTGCCAGCAGTTATGGGCAGGAGCAGTACTTC
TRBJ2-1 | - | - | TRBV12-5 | CASGSRTGLYEQFF | TGTGCTAGTGGTTCCAGGACGGGTCTCTATGAGCAGTTCTTC
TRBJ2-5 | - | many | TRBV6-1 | CASSSGGPQETQYF | TGTGCCAGCAGCTCTGGGGGGCCCCAAGAGACCCAGTACTTC
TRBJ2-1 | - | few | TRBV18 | CASSPLPNEQFF | TGTGCCAGCTCACCCCTACCCAATGAGCAGTTCTTC
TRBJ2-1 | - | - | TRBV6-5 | CASGLYSSYNEQFF | TGTGCCAGCGGATTGTATAGCTCCTACAATGAGCAGTTCTTC
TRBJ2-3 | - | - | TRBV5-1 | CASSQLEGGVADTQYF | TGCGCCAGCAGCCAGCTCGAGGGGGGGGTTGCAGATACGCAGTATTTT
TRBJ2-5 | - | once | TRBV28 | CASSLGTGLGTQYF | TGTGCCAGCAGTTTGGGGACCGGCCTGGGGACCCAGTACTTC
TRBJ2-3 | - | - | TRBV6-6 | CASSYAPGTSTDTQYF | TGTGCCAGCAGTTACGCCCCTGGAACCAGCACAGATACGCAGTATTTT
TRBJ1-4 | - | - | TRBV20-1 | CSAKVGGQIEKLFF | TGCAGTGCTAAGGTCGGGGGGCAGATTGAAAAACTGTTTTTT
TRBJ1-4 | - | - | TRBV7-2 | CASSSRGGQEKLFF | TGTGCCAGCAGCTCGCGCGGGGGGCAGGAAAAACTGTTTTTT
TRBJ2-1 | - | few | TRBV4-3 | CASSQQTGMGEQFF | TGCGCCAGCAGCCAACAAACAGGGATGGGTGAGCAGTTCTTC
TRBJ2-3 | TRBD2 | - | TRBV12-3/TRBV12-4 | CASSLLAGGTTDTQYF | TGTGCCAGCAGTTTACTAGCGGGAGGTACCACAGATACGCAGTATTTT
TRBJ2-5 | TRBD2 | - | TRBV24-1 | CATSEGTSVVETQYF | TGTGCCACCAGTGAGGGGACTAGCGTGGTAGAGACCCAGTACTTC
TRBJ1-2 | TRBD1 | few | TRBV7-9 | CASSQDRGIGYGYTF | TGTGCCAGCAGCCAGGACAGGGGGATTGGGTATGGCTACACCTTC
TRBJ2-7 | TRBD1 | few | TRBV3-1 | CASSRSGTGLLEQYF | TGTGCCAGCAGCCGATCGGGGACAGGGCTCCTCGAGCAGTACTTC
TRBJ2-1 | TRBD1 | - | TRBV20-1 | CSAIAGTAPEQFF | TGCAGTGCTATAGCCGGGACAGCCCCTGAGCAGTTCTTC
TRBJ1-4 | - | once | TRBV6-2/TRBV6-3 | CASSASGQNEKLFF | TGTGCCAGCAGTGCCAGCGGACAGAATGAAAAACTGTTTTTT
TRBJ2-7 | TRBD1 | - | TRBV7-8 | CASSLLGGPYGQYF | TGTGCCAGCAGCTTACTAGGGGGCCCCTACGGGCAGTACTTC
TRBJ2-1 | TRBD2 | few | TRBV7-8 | CASILGLAGNNEQFF | TGTGCCAGCATCTTGGGACTAGCGGGGAACAATGAGCAGTTCTTC
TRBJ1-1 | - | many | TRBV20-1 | CSARDGRRGANTEAFF | TGCAGTGCTAGAGATGGGAGGAGGGGGGCGAACACTGAAGCTTTCTTT
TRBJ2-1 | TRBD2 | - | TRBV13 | CASSPQGGGVNEQFF | TGTGCCAGCAGCCCCCAGGGCGGGGGAGTCAATGAGCAGTTCTTC
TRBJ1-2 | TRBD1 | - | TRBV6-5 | CATALLRDSGYTF | TGTGCCACCGCACTATTACGGGACAGTGGCTACACCTTC
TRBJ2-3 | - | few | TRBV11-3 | CASSLATRIGNTQYF | TGTGCCAGCAGCTTAGCAACGCGGATCGGGAATACGCAGTATTTT
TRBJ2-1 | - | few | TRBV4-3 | CASSQEPNNEQFF | TGCGCCAGCAGCCAAGAGCCAAACAATGAGCAGTTCTTC
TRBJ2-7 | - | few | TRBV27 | CASSLSLARNYEQYF | TGTGCCAGCAGTTTATCGTTGGCTAGGAACTACGAGCAGTACTTC
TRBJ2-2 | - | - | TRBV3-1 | CASKVATGELFF | TGTGCCAGCAAGGTCGCCACCGGGGAGCTGTTTTTT
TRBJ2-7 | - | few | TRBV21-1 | CASSKEPTDSPYEQYF | TGTGCCAGCAGCAAAGAACCCACAGACAGTCCCTACGAGCAGTACTTC
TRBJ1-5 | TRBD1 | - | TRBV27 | CASSSSTGGYQPQHF | TGTGCCAGCAGTTCCTCGACAGGGGGTTATCAGCCCCAGCATTTT
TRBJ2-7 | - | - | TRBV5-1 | CASSSDSFSYEQYF | TGCGCCAGCAGCTCGGACAGTTTCTCCTACGAGCAGTACTTC
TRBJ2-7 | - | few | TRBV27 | CASSPLDSLYEQYF | TGTGCCAGCAGTCCATTGGACAGCCTCTACGAGCAGTACTTC
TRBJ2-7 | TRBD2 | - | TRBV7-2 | CASSLDGGGWGEQYF | TGTGCCAGCAGCTTAGATGGCGGGGGTTGGGGGGAGCAGTACTTC
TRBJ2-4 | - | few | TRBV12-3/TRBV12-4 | CASSAEEGIGPKNIQYF | TGTGCCAGCAGCGCAGAGGAGGGAATCGGTCCCAAAAACATTCAGTACTTC
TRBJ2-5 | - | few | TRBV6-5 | CASSYSQGKETQYF | TGTGCCAGCAGTTACAGTCAGGGGAAAGAGACCCAGTACTTC
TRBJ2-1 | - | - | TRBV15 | CATSRDFQGLYNEQFF | TGTGCCACCAGCAGAGACTTCCAGGGTCTTTACAATGAGCAGTTCTTC
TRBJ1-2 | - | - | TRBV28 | CASSLGASSYGYTF | TGTGCCAGCAGTTTAGGGGCCTCATCCTATGGCTACACCTTC
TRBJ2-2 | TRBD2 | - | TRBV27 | CASSFGTTNTGELFF | TGTGCCAGCAGTTTCGGGACTACTAACACCGGGGAGCTGTTTTTT
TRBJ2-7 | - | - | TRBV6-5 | CASSYTDGGEQYF | TGTGCCAGCAGTTACACGGACGGTGGGGAGCAGTACTTC
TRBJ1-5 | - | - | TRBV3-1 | CASSADLGGNQPQHF | TGTGCCAGCAGTGCCGATCTGGGGGGCAATCAGCCCCAGCATTTT
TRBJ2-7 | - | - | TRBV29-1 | CSVEGGVPYEQYF | TGCAGCGTTGAGGGTGGAGTCCCCTACGAGCAGTACTTC
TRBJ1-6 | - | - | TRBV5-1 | CASSLDGAYNSPLHF | TGCGCCAGCAGCTTGGACGGAGCCTATAATTCACCCCTCCACTTT
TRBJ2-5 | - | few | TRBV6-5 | CASRQSLWETQYF | TGTGCCAGTAGGCAGAGTCTCTGGGAGACCCAGTACTTC
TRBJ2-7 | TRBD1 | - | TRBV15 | CATSRDLSAGQGGTYEQYF | TGTGCCACCAGCAGAGATTTAAGCGCCGGACAGGGGGGCACCTACGAGCAGTACTTC
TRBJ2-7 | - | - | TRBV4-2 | CASNQLTGLSYEQYF | TGTGCCAGCAACCAATTAACAGGCCTTTCCTACGAGCAGTACTTC
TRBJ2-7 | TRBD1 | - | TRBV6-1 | CASSDDRVYRNEQYF | TGTGCCAGCAGTGACGACAGGGTGTATCGGAACGAGCAGTACTTC